Sequencing of this T cell receptor beta chain was carried out in a study of blood T cell repertoires in COVID-19. V dropped 4 bases and J dropped 9; count of bases not matched to a gene: 5. In germline, CDR1 is SGDLS, CDR2 YYNGEE. CDR3 size: 14 residues. Profiled with immunoSEQ multiplex PCR; TCRdb holds only in-frame clones, not every one. The sample holds roughly 170,000 clones, approximately 82% seen once. This TCR derives from a woman aged 50 to 65 in a cohort exposed to, infected with or recovered from COVID-19 (not recorded which). V usage is TRBV9 and J usage is TRBJ2-1, with 12 bases fitting TRBD2. The sequenced material came from PBMCs or T cells enriched from blood (not recorded which). CDR3 amino acids: CASSMGLAGGEQFF. CDR3 DNA: TGTGCCAGCAGCATGGGACTAGCGGGCGGTGAGCAGTTCTTC.